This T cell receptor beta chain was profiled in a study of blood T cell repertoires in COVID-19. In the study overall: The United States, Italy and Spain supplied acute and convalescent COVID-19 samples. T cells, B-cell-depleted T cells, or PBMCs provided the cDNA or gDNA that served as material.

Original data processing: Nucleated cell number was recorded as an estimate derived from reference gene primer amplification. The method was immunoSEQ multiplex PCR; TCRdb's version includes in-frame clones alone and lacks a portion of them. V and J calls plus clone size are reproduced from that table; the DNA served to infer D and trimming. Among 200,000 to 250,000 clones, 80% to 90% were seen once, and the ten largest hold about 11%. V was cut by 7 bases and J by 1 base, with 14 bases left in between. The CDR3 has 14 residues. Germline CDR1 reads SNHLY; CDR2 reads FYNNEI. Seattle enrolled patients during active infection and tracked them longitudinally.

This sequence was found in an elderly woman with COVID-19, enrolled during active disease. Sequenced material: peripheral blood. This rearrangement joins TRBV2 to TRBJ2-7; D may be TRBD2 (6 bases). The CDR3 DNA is TGTGCCAGCAAGGTCGACGGACTATCCTACGAGCAGTACTTC. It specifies CASKVDGLSYEQYF. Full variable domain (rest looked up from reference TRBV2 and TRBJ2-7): EPEVTQTPSHQVTQMGQEVILRCVPISNHLYFYWYRQILGQKVEFLVSFYNNEISEKSEIFDDQFSVERPDGSNFTLKIRSTKLEDSAMYFCASKVDGLSYEQYFGPGTRLTVT.